What follows is one T cell receptor beta chain and its context. The same CDR3 also results from other DNA sequences found in this sample. The sample belongs to a study of blood T cell repertoires in COVID-19. Study overall: COVID-19 samples, acute and convalescent, were from the United States, Italy and Spain. T cells, B-cell-depleted T cells, or PBMCs provided the cDNA or gDNA that served as material.

The CDR3 has 14 amino acids. In germline, CDR1 is SGHRS, CDR2 YFSETQ. The ends were cut back, 0 bases at V and 4 bases at J, with 8 bases in the middle. In the source study's methods: Amplification with reference gene primers provided the estimates of nucleated cell counts. Here immunoSEQ multiplex PCR was the method, and the copy in TCRdb shows in-frame clones only, minus some. V and J calls and clone size are copied from that table; D and trimming were computed from the DNA. The sample includes approximately 200,000 clones, around 94% of them seen just once. The sequenced material came from peripheral blood. The V gene is TRBV5-1, the J gene TRBJ1-5; the D gene is possibly TRBD1 (6 bases). The TCR sequence derives from a man aged 25 to 40 with COVID-19, enrolled during active disease. The CDR3 DNA follows: TGCGCCAGCAGCTTGGGTGGGACAAATCAGCCCCAGCATTTT. Residues: CASSLGGTNQPQHF.